This T cell receptor (beta chain) derives from a study of blood T cells in healthy people across ages. General study points: Both naive CD4+ cell counts and diversity were greater in long-lived donors than in aged donors. It was not possible, with unsorted PBMCs, to conclusively compare naive and antigen-experienced cells.

A sample-barcoded 5' primer and a J-beta primer mix were used in a second PCR of roughly 7 to 12 cycles. Every cDNA was tagged by a template-switch adaptor with 12 random nucleotides. Every sample gave at least 2.5 million paired-end reads containing CDR3. TCRdb reprocessed the 5' RACE reads via MiXCR and lists one record per CDR3 protein. Of about 940,000 distinct CDR3 sequences listed, roughly 50% are singletons. V lost 5 bases and J lost 2, with 8 bases in between. The CDR3 has 13 residues. Germline V CDR1 and CDR2: MNHEY, SMNVEV (reference sequence). This clonotype was seen a few times. Its target is not known.

V is TRBV27 and J is TRBJ2-3; no firm D call. Specimen: blood. This TCR was recovered from a man aged 25 to 45 in good health. Here the CDR3 reads CASSQSTTDTQYF. In nucleotides, the CDR3 is TGTGCCAGCAGTCAGTCTACCACAGATACGCAGTATTTT.